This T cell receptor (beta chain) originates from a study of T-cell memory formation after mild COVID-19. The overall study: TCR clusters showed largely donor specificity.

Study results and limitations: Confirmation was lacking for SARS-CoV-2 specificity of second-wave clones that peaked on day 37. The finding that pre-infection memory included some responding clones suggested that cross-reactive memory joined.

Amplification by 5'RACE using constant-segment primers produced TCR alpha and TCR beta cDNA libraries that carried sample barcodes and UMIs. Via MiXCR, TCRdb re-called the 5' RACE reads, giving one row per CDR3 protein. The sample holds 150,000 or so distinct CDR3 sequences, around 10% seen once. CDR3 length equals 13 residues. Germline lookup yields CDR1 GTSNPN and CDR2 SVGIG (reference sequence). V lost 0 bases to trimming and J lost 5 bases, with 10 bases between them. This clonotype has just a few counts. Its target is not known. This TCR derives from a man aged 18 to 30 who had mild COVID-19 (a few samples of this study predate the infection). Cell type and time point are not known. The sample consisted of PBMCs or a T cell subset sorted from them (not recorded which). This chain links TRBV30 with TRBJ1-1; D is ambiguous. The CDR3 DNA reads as TGTGCCTGGAGTGTACAGACGAGAACTGAAGCTTTCTTT. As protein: CAWSVQTRTEAFF.